The 32 T cell receptor beta chains listed next were all sequenced from one sample in a study of T-cell memory formation after mild COVID-19. TCRdb itself ran the 5' RACE reads through MiXCR, one entry per CDR3 protein. This sample carries roughly 170,000 distinct CDR3 sequences, approximately 17% of them seen once, and the ten largest clones take approximately 4%. The sequencing sample was made of PBMCs or a T cell subset sorted from them (not recorded which). The receptors shown here come from a young man who had mild COVID-19 (a few samples of this study predate the infection). Cell type and time point are not known.

The V and J genes are TRBV6-5 and TRBJ1-3, with 8 bases that match TRBD1. CDR3 size: 14 residues. Germline V gene data show CDR1 as MNHEY and CDR2 as SVGAGI. V lost 7 bases, J lost 3 bases, and 5 bases stayed unmatched. The CDR3 bases are TGTGCCAGCAACGACAGGGGCGGTGGAAACACCATATATTTT. It specifies CASNDRGGGNTIYF.

V usage is TRBV7-2 and J usage is TRBJ1-2; possible D gene TRBD1, 5 bases. The CDR3 spans 17 residues. Trimming took 4 bases from V and 5 from J, leaving 23 bases between them. Per germline, CDR1 SGHTA and CDR2 FQGNSA. CDR3 in amino acids: CASSWGPMRLGAYGYTF. CDR3 nucleotide sequence: TGTGCCAGCAGCTGGGGACCGATGCGCCTAGGGGCTTATGGCTACACCTTC.

CDR3 nucleotides: TGCGCCAGCAGCATCCCACAGGAGACCCAGTACTTC. This translates into CASSIPQETQYF. The chain carries TRBV5-1 and TRBJ2-5; D remains ambiguous. The CDR3 spans 12 residues. Trimming shortened V by 4 bases and J by 5 bases, and 9 bases separated the two germline ends. CDR1 and CDR2 (germline): SGHRS, YFSETQ.

This clonotype was seen a handful of times. The CDR3: CSVGPGRSHEQFF. Written as DNA, the CDR3 is TGCAGCGTTGGACCGGGACGTTCACATGAGCAGTTCTTC. V and J are TRBV29-1 and TRBJ2-1; either TRBD1 or TRBD2 may supply D (5 bases each). The CDR3 is 13 residues long. Between the trimmed V and J ends, which lost 4 bases and 8 bases, there was a span of 15 bases. Looked up from germline, CDR1 is SQVTM and CDR2 is ANQGSEA.

A few counts support this clonotype. The chain uses TRBV11-2 and TRBJ2-3, with D possibly being TRBD1 (5 bases). With 5 bases removed from V and 6 bases from J, the gap between germline ends came to 12 bases. The CDR3 sequence is 13 residues long. In germline, CDR1 is SGHAT, CDR2 FQNNGV. As DNA, the CDR3 is TGTGCCAGCAGCCGAATATGGGGCGATACGCAGTATTTT. Amino acid sequence: CASSRIWGDTQYF.

In its sample, this clonotype was seen a few times. The chain uses TRBV3-1 and TRBJ1-2; the D is unclear. Trimming removed 7 bases at V and 6 bases at J, with 12 bases between. Germline lookup yields CDR1 LGHDT and CDR2 YNNKEL (reference sequence). There are 12 residues in the CDR3. CDR3 loop: CASMGSQNGYTF. The CDR3 DNA sequence: TGTGCCAGCATGGGCAGCCAAAATGGCTACACCTTC.

This clonotype turned up a few times. The rearrangement links TRBV24-1 to TRBJ1-2, with D unclear. The CDR3 loop spans 14 amino acids. V was trimmed by 0 bases and J by 4 bases, leaving 8 bases between them. Germline CDR1 reads KGHDR; CDR2 reads SFDVKD. CDR3 DNA sequence: TGTGCCACCAGTGATTTGGACGAATCCTATGGCTACACCTTC. Protein sequence: CATSDLDESYGYTF.

The rearrangement links TRBV11-1 to TRBJ2-4; possibly TRBD1 for D (6 bases). CDR1 SGHAT and CDR2 FQDESV come from the germline V gene (reference sequence). Trimming shortened V by 0 bases and J by 12 bases, and 12 bases separated the two germline ends. CDR3 size: 13 residues. This CDR3 is CASSLAHRDNQYF. The CDR3 DNA is TGTGCCAGCAGCTTAGCGCACAGGGACAATCAGTACTTC.

This clonotype was seen only a few times. In DNA form, the CDR3 reads TGTGCCATCAGCGGACAGGGTCCGGGCGAGCAGTACTTC. Residues: CAISGQGPGEQYF. V usage is TRBV10-3 and J usage is TRBJ2-7; 8 bases agree with TRBD1. Germline V gene sequence: CDR1 ENHRY, CDR2 SYGVKD. V trimming: 6 bases; J trimming: 6 bases; junction bases outside the gene matches: 7. The length of the CDR3 is 13 residues.

The rearrangement joins TRBV19 to TRBJ1-1; D gene uncertain. The CDR3 extends over 14 amino acids. The V end was cut by 6 bases, the J end by 5 bases, with 16 bases between. Germline CDR1 and CDR2: LNHDA and SQIVND (reference sequence). The DNA of the CDR3 is TGTGCCAGTAGCCGGGTCCTCAAGCTAACTGAAGCTTTCTTT. As protein: CASSRVLKLTEAFF.

This clonotype appeared a few times. The V call is TRBV5-5, the J call TRBJ2-7; TRBD1 matches at 7 bases. There are 14 residues in the CDR3. Germline assignment: CDR1 SGHKS and CDR2 YYEKEE (reference sequence). V shed 4 bases and J 4 bases; nucleotides not matched to a gene: 8. The chain's CDR3 is CASSRDRDTYEQYV. In DNA form, the CDR3 reads TGTGCCAGCAGCAGGGACAGAGACACGTACGAGCAGTACGTC.

V is TRBV5-1 and J is TRBJ2-3, with TRBD2 matching 12 bases. The CDR3 totals 16 residues. Germline loops: CDR1 SGHRS, CDR2 YFSETQ. After removal of 4 bases from V and 6 bases from J, the junction contained 9 bases not matched to a gene. The CDR3 reads CASSRASGGASDTQYF. CDR3 sequence (DNA): TGCGCCAGCAGCCGCGCTAGCGGGGGGGCATCGGATACGCAGTATTTT.

V and J are TRBV2 and TRBJ1-2, with 8 bases fitting TRBD1. The CDR3 runs to 16 residues. The J segment lost 4 bases and the V segment lost 9 bases, leaving 16 bases of the junction unmatched. Germline-derived CDR1 and CDR2 are SNHLY and FYNNEI. The CDR3 bases are TGTGCCAGAGCAGCCACAGGGGGTCTGGCTAGCTATGGCTACACCTTC. This codes for CARAATGGLASYGYTF.

This clonotype was counted many times. The V and J genes are TRBV5-1 and TRBJ2-5; TRBD2 aligns across 9 bases. The V gene's germline CDR1 is SGHRS and CDR2 YFSETQ. The CDR3 consists of 15 residues. V was clipped by 6 bases and J by 1 base; unmatched bases: 7. CDR3 sequence (DNA): TGCGCCAGCACCTCAGAAGCGGGGGGCCAAGAGACCCAGTACTTC. Translation gives CASTSEAGGQETQYF.

This clonotype turned up a few times. The V gene is TRBV4-1, the J gene TRBJ2-1, with TRBD2 identical over 7 bases. Looked up from germline, CDR1 is MGHRA and CDR2 is YSYEKL. The CDR3 spans 15 residues. J was trimmed by 8 bases and V by 4 bases; bases with no gene match: 11. CDR3 sequence (DNA): TGCGCCAGCAGCCCGGAGCGGGGAAGGATGGATGAGCAGTTCTTC. As protein: CASSPERGRMDEQFF.

This chain links TRBV9 with TRBJ1-1; no reliable D call. Germline CDR1 reads SGDLS; CDR2 reads YYNGEE. CDR3 length: 15 amino acids. The ends were cut back, 0 bases at V and 6 bases at J, with 15 bases in the middle. In DNA, the CDR3 is TGTGCCAGCAGCGTAGAGGGAGGGCCCAGCGCTGAAGCTTTCTTT. Translation: CASSVEGGPSAEAFF.

This clonotype has just a few counts. The chain combines TRBV20-1 with TRBJ2-3; TRBD1 matches 8 bases. Per germline, CDR1 DFQATT and CDR2 SNEGSKA (reference sequence). V lost 1 base and J lost 1; bases outside the gene matches: 4. This CDR3 has 15 residues. The CDR3 nucleotides read TGCAGTGCTAGAGCGGGGACAGGTCGCACAGATACGCAGTATTTT. It translates to CSARAGTGRTDTQYF.

This clonotype was seen a few times. V and J are TRBV12-5 and TRBJ1-1; 7 nucleotides agree with TRBD1. The CDR3 contains 18 residues. V trimming: 0 bases; J trimming: 1 base; junction bases outside the gene matches: 11. Germline V gene lookup returns CDR1 LGHNT and CDR2 FRNRAP. CDR3 DNA sequence: TGTGCTAGTGGTTTGGTACTAGGGACAGTAACCTCGAACACTGAAGCTTTCTTT. It translates to CASGLVLGTVTSNTEAFF.

This clonotype showed up just once. The CDR3 region has the DNA TGCAGTGCCACGGGCCGGAACACCGGGGAGCTGTTTTTT. This translates into CSATGRNTGELFF. V and J are TRBV20-1 and TRBJ2-2; D gene uncertain. In germline, CDR1 is DFQATT, CDR2 SNEGSKA (reference sequence). CDR3 length: 13 residues. V was trimmed by 6 bases and J by 1 base, leaving 9 bases between them.

CDR3 protein: CASSVAPAAEAFF. The CDR3 region has the DNA TGTGCCAGCAGCGTGGCCCCGGCAGCTGAAGCTTTCTTT. The J gene is TRBJ1-1, the V gene TRBV9; D gene unclear. Germline CDR1 reads SGDLS; CDR2 reads YYNGEE. V was shortened by 2 bases and J by 6 bases, with 11 bases between the two germline ends. This CDR3 spans 13 amino acids.

The V call is TRBV30, the J call TRBJ2-3; 8 positions match TRBD2. The V gene's germline CDR1 is GTSNPN and CDR2 SVGIG (reference sequence). This CDR3 spans 15 amino acids. Losses at the gene ends were 0 bases for V and 4 bases for J; bases not matched to a gene: 6. The CDR3 reads CAWSVSGGSADTQYF. The DNA of the CDR3 is TGTGCCTGGAGTGTAAGCGGGGGTAGTGCAGATACGCAGTATTTT.

This chain connects TRBV2 to TRBJ1-2; 12 bases fit TRBD1. Germline loops: CDR1 SNHLY, CDR2 FYNNEI. This CDR3 comprises 16 residues. V lost 8 bases and J lost 4; bases outside the gene matches: 11. CDR3 in amino acids: CASHSDRDRGLYGYTF. In nucleotides, the CDR3 is TGTGCCAGCCATTCCGACCGGGACAGGGGGCTCTATGGCTACACCTTC.

This clonotype was recorded a few times. The chain is built from TRBV21-1 and TRBJ1-1. TRBV21-1 is recorded as a pseudogene. The CDR3 totals 16 residues. CDR3 DNA sequence: TGTGCTAGCTCCCCAACAGCTAGGTTGGTCGACACTGAAGCTTTCTTT. It encodes CASSPTARLVDTEAFF.

The V call is TRBV5-1, the J call TRBJ2-1, with D perhaps TRBD1 (7 bases). This CDR3 has 14 amino acids. The germline gives CDR1 SGHRS, CDR2 YFSETQ. V lost 5 bases and J 7 bases, leaving 16 bases between the germline ends. Here the CDR3 reads CASSSEGAVNEQFF. CDR3 in DNA: TGCGCCAGCAGTTCGGAGGGGGCGGTTAATGAGCAGTTCTTC. The full variable domain, rest sourced from reference TRBV5-1 and TRBJ2-1, is KAGVTQTPRYLIKTRGQQVTLSCSPISGHRSVSWYQQTPGQGLQFLFEYFSETQRNKGNFPGRFSGRQFSNSRSEMNVSTLELGDSALYLCASSSEGAVNEQFFGPGTRLTVL.

A single count supports this clonotype. The gene calls are TRBV18 and TRBJ2-3; D is unclear. Trimming shortened V by 0 bases and J by 5 bases, and 3 bases separated the two germline ends. The CDR3 sequence is 12 residues long. Per germline, CDR1 KGHSH and CDR2 LQKENI. CDR3 DNA: TGTGCCAGCTCACCACCAATAGATACGCAGTATTTT. Amino acids: CASSPPIDTQYF.

The table lists this clonotype with many counts. This chain joins TRBV6-5 and TRBJ1-4; D possibly corresponds to TRBD1 (6 bases). Germline V lookup: CDR1 MNHEY, CDR2 SVGAGI. V lost 6 bases and J 7 bases, leaving 21 bases between the germline ends. The CDR3 is 16 amino acids. The CDR3 sequence is CASSRDRPRLGEKLFF. The CDR3 coding sequence is TGTGCCAGCAGCCGCGACAGGCCCAGACTCGGTGAAAAACTGTTTTTT.

V is TRBV11-2 and J is TRBJ2-5; 7 nucleotides agree with TRBD2. This CDR3 region has 16 residues. The germline V gene encodes CDR1 SGHAT and CDR2 FQNNGV. The J segment lost 5 bases and the V segment lost 1 base, leaving 10 bases of the junction unmatched. The chain's CDR3 is CASSLGVGGLEETQYF. The CDR3, as DNA: TGTGCCAGCAGCTTAGGGGTGGGAGGGTTAGAGGAGACCCAGTACTTC. Looking up the rest from reference TRBV11-2 and TRBJ2-5 gives the full variable domain: EAGVAQSPRYKIIEKRQSVAFWCNPISGHATLYWYQQILGQGPKLLIQFQNNGVVDDSQLPKDRFSAERLKGVDSTLKIQPAKLEDSAVYLCASSLGVGGLEETQYFGPGTRLLVL.

The genes are TRBV5-1 and TRBJ2-1; 7 bases fit TRBD1. V lost 4 bases, J lost 8 bases, and 9 bases stayed unmatched. Germline V gene data show CDR1 as SGHRS and CDR2 as YFSETQ. The CDR3 covers 14 residues. The CDR3 nucleotides read TGCGCCAGCAGCCCGCAGGGGCAGGGGGATGAGCAGTTCTTC. Amino acid sequence: CASSPQGQGDEQFF.

A single count supports this clonotype. V and J are TRBV14 and TRBJ2-7, with no clear D. CDR1 and CDR2 from the germline V gene are SGHDN and FVKESK. The CDR3 consists of 13 residues. V lost 1 base and J lost 2, with 6 bases in between. CDR3 in DNA: TGTGCCAGCAGCCAAGTTGCGGCCTACGAGCAGTACTTC. Encoded protein: CASSQVAAYEQYF.

The rearrangement links TRBV12-3 or TRBV12-4 to TRBJ1-1; TRBD1 matches at 7 bases. V shed 6 bases and J 2 bases; nucleotides not matched to a gene: 6. The CDR3 consists of 14 residues. The CDR3 here is CASSQGDRNTEAFF. CDR3 DNA: TGTGCCAGCAGCCAGGGGGACAGAAACACTGAAGCTTTCTTT.

The chain has TRBV28 and TRBJ2-2; possibly TRBD1 for D (6 bases). Deletions cut 6 bases from V and 4 bases from J, with 12 bases between. This CDR3 has 14 residues. In germline, CDR1 is MDHEN, CDR2 SYDVKM. Here the CDR3 reads CASRPGHSTGELFF. The DNA of the CDR3 is TGTGCCAGCAGGCCGGGACACTCCACCGGGGAGCTGTTTTTT.

This chain connects TRBV7-9 to TRBJ1-3, with D unclear. Germline V gives CDR1 SEHNR, CDR2 FQNEAQ (reference sequence). V lost 7 bases and J 0 bases, leaving 13 bases between the germline ends. This CDR3 has 15 residues. CDR3 sequence reads: CASTPLSGSGNTIYF. The CDR3 region has the DNA TGTGCCAGCACCCCCCTGAGTGGCTCTGGAAACACCATATATTTT.